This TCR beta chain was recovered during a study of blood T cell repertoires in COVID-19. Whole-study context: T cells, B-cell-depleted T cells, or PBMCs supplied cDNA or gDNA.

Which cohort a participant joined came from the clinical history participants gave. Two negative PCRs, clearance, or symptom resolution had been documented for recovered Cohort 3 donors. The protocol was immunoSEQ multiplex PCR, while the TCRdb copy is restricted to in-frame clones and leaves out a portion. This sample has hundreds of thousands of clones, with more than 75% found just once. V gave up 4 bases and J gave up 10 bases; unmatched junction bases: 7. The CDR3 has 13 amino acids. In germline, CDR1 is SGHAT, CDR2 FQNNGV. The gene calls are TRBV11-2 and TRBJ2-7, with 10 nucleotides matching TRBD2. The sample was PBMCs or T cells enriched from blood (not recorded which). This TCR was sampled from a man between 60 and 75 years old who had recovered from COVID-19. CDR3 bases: TGTGCCAGCAGCTCCCGACTAGCGGGCGACCAGTACTTC. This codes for CASSSRLAGDQYF.